This record covers a single T cell receptor (beta chain). This record belongs to a study of blood T cell repertoires in COVID-19. Assay: immunoSEQ multiplex PCR; the TCRdb copy retains only in-frame clones and omits some. The repertoire consists of about 280,000 clones, with under 90% occurring once and the leading ten covering over 8.5%. Germline values: CDR1 GTSNPN, CDR2 SVGIG (reference sequence). The CDR3 spans 15 residues. V was pared by 0 bases and J by 5 bases, with 16 bases between. This clonotype was sampled from a woman aged 25 to 45 with COVID-19, enrolled during active disease. The chain is built from TRBV30 and TRBJ2-5, with TRBD2 as a possible D gene (6 bases). The specimen was peripheral blood. The CDR3 region has the DNA TGTGCCTGGAGTGTTTTAGGCGGGGTTATGGAGACCCAGTACTTC. Residues: CAWSVLGGVMETQYF.